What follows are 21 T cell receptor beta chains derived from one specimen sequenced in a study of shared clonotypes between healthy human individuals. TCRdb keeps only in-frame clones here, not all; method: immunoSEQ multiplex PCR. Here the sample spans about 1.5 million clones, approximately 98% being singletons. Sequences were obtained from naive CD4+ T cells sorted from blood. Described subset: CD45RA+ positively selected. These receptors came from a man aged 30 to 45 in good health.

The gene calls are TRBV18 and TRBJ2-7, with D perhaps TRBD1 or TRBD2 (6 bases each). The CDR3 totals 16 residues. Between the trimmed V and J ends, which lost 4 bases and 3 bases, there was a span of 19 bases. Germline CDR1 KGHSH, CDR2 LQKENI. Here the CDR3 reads CASSQQGPGGHYEQYF. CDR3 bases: TGTGCCAGCTCACAACAGGGTCCTGGGGGGCACTACGAGCAGTACTTC.

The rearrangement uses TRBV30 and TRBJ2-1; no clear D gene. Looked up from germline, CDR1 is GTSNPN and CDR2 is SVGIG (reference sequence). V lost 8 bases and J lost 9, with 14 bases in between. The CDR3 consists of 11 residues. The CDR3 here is CAHGIPGEQFF. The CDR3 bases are TGTGCCCATGGAATCCCGGGTGAGCAGTTCTTC.

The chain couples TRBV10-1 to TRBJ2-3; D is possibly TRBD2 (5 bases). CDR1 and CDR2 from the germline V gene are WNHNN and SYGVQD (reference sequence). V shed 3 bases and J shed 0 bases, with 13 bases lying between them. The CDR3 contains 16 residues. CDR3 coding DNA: TGCGCCAGCAGTGAAGAACGGCGCGGGAGCACAGATACGCAGTATTTT. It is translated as CASSEERRGSTDTQYF.

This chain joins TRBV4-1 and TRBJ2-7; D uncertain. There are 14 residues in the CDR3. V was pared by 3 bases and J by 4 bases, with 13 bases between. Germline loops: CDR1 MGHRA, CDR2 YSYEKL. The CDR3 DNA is TGCGCCAGCAGCCAGCAAGCATACCTTTACGAGCAGTACTTC. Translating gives CASSQQAYLYEQYF.

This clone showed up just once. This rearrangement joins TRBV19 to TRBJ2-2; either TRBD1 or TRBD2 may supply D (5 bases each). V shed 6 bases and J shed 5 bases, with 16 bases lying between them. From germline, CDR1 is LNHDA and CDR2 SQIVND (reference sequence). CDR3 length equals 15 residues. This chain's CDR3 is CASRQTGSGTGELFF. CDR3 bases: TGTGCCAGTAGGCAAACAGGTTCGGGGACCGGGGAGCTGTTTTTT.

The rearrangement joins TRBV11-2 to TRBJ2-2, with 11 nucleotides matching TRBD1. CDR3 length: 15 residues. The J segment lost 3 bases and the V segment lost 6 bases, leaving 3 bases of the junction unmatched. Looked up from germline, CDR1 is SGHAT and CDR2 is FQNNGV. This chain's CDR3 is CASSWDRGDTGELFF. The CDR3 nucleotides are TGTGCCAGCAGTTGGGACAGGGGGGACACCGGGGAGCTGTTTTTT.

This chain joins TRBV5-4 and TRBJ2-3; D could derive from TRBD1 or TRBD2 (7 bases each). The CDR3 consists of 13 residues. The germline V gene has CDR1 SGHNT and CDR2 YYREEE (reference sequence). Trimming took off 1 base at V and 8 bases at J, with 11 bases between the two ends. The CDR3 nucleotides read TGTGCCAGCAGCTTGCAGGGGGGGGCTACGCAGTATTTT. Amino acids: CASSLQGGATQYF.

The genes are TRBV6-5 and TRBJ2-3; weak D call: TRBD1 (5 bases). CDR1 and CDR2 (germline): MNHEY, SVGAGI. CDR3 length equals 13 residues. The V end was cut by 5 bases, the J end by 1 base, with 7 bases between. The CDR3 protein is CASSKQGTDTQYF. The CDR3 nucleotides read TGTGCCAGCAGTAAACAGGGCACAGATACGCAGTATTTT.

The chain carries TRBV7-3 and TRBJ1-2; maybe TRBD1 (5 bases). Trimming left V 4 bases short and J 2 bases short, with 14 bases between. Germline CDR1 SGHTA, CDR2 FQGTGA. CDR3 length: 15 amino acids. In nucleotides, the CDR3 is TGTGCCAGCAGCTCCGGGCCGGGACGAAACTATGGCTACACCTTC. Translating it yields CASSSGPGRNYGYTF.

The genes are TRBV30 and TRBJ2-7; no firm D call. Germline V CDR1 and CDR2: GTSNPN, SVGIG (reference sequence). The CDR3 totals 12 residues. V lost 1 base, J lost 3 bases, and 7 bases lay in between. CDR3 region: CAWSGVLYEQYF. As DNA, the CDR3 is TGTGCCTGGAGTGGGGTACTCTACGAGCAGTACTTC. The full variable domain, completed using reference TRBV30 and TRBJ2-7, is SQTIHQWPATLVQPVGSPLSLECTVEGTSNPNLYWYRQAAGRGLQLLFYSVGIGQISSEVPQNLSASRPQDRQFILSSKKLLLSDSGFYLCAWSGVLYEQYFGPGTRLTVT.

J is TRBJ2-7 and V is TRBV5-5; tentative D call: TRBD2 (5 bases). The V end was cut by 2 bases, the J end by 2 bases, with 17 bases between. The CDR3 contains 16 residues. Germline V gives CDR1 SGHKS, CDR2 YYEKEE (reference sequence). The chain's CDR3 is CASSFSQSYGAYEQYF. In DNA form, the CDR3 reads TGTGCCAGCAGCTTTTCACAGTCATACGGGGCCTACGAGCAGTACTTC.

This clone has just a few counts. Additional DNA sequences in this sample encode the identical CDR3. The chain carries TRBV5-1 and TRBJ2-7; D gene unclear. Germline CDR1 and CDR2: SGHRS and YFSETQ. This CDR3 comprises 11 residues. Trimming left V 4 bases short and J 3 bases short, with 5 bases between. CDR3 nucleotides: TGCGCCAGCAGCCTCAACTACGAGCAGTACTTC. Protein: CASSLNYEQYF.

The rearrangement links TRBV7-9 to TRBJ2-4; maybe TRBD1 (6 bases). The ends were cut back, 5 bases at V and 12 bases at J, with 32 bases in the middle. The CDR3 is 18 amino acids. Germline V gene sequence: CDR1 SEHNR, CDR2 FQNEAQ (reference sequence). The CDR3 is CASSPHTPRRTVDVTQYF. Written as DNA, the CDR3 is TGTGCCAGCAGCCCACATACCCCCCGGAGGACAGTCGATGTCACTCAGTACTTC.

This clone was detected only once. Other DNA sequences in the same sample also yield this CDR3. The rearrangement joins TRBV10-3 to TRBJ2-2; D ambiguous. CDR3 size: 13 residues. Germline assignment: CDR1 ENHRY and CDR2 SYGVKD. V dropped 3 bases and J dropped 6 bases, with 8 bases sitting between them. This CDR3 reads CAISELGAGELFF. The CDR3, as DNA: TGTGCCATCAGTGAATTAGGAGCCGGGGAGCTGTTTTTT.

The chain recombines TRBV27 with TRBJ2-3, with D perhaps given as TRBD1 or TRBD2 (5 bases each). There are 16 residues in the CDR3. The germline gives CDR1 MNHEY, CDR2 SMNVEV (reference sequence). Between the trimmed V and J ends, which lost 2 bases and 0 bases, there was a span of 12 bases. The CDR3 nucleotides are TGTGCCAGCAGTTTAGGGGGTGGCGTCAGCACAGATACGCAGTATTTT. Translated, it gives CASSLGGGVSTDTQYF.

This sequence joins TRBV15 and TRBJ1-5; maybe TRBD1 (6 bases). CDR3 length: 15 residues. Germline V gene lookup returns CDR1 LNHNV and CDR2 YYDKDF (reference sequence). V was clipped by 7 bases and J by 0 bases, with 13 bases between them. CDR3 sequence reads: CATIRGGNSNQPQHF. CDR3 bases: TGTGCCACCATCAGGGGAGGGAATAGCAATCAGCCCCAGCATTTT.

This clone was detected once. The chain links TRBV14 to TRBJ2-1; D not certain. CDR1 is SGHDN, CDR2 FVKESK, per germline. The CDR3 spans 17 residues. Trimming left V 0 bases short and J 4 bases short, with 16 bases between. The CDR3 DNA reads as TGTGCCAGCAGCCAAGATCTGGGTGCGGTTAGATACAATGAGCAGTTCTTC. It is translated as CASSQDLGAVRYNEQFF.

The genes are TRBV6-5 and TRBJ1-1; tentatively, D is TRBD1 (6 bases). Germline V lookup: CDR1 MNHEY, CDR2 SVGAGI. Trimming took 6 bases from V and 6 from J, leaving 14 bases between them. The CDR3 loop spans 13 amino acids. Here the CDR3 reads CASSPRRGAEAFF. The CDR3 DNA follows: TGTGCCAGCAGCCCCCGGAGGGGGGCTGAAGCTTTCTTT.

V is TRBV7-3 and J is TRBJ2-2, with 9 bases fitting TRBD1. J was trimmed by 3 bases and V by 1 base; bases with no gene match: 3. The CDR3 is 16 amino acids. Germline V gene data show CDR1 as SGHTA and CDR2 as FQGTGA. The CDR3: CASSLNRGQDTGELFF. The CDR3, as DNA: TGTGCCAGCAGCTTAAACAGGGGGCAGGACACCGGGGAGCTGTTTTTT.

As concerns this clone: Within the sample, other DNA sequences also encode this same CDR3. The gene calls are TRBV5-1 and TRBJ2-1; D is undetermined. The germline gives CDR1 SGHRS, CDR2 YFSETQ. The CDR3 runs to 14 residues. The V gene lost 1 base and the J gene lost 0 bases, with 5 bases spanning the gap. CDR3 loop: CASSLKDSYNEQFF. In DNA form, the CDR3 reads TGCGCCAGCAGCTTGAAGGACTCCTACAATGAGCAGTTCTTC.

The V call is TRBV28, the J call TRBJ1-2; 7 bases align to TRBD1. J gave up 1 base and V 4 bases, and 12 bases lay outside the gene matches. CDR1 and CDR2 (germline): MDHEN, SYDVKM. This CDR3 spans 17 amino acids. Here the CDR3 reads CASSSVQTGRSNYGYTF. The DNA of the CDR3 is TGTGCCAGCAGTTCCGTACAGACAGGGAGGAGTAACTATGGCTACACCTTC.